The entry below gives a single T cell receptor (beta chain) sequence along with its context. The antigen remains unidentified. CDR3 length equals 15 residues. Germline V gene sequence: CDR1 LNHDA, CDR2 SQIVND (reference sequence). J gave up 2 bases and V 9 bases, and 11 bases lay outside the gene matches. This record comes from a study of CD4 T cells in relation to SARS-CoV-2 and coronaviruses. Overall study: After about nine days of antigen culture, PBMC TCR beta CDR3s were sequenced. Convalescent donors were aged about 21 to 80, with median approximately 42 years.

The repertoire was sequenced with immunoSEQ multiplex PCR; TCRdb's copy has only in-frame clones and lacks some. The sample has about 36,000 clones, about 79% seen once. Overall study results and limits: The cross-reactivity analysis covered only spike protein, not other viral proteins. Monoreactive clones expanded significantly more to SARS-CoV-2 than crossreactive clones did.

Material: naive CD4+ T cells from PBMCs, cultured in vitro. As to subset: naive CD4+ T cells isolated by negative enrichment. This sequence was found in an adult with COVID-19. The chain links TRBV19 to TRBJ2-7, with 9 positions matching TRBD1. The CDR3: CASRIRDRETYEQYF. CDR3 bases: TGTGCCAGCCGAATCCGGGACAGGGAAACCTACGAGCAGTACTTC.